These T cell receptor beta chains were read from a single sample in a study of low-dose radiotherapy and immunotherapy resistance in tumors. One entry per CDR3 protein results from TCRdb running MiXCR on the reads. The repertoire holds around 84,000 distinct CDR3 sequences, with less than 20% as singletons. The sample here was PBMCs, taken after low-dose radiotherapy plus immunotherapy. Receptors originate from a male donor with prostate cancer. The CDR3 runs from the conserved cysteine through the conserved F or W. D genes are given only for firm matches. Where a row states a size, it is once, few, many or the class of an expanded clone; other rows omit it.

length	D	J	size	V	CDR3	DNA
10	-	TRBJ1-1	many	TRBV30	CAWSAVEAFF	TGTGCCTGGAGTGCGGTTGAAGCTTTCTTT
15	TRBD1	TRBJ1-1	many	TRBV28	CASSSGQGNFAEAFF	TGTGCCAGCAGTTCAGGACAGGGTAATTTCGCTGAAGCTTTCTTT
14	-	TRBJ1-3	many	TRBV30	CAWGRGASGNTIYF	TGTGCCTGGGGCCGAGGGGCCTCTGGAAACACCATATATTTT
12	-	TRBJ2-5	many	TRBV29-1	CSVQGSGETQYF	TGCAGCGTTCAGGGGTCGGGAGAGACCCAGTACTTC
15	-	TRBJ1-2	-	TRBV28	CASSATGTNNYGYTF	TGTGCCAGCAGTGCCACAGGGACCAATAACTATGGCTACACCTTC
13	TRBD1	TRBJ2-7	many	TRBV28	CASSFTGGYEQYF	TGTGCCAGCAGTTTCACAGGGGGCTACGAGCAGTACTTC
15	TRBD1	TRBJ2-5	many	TRBV10-3	CAISGVGQQQETQYF	TGTGCCATCAGTGGAGTGGGACAGCAACAAGAGACCCAGTACTTC
13	-	TRBJ1-2	-	TRBV29-1	CSVEEPRNYGYTF	TGCAGCGTTGAAGAGCCACGGAATTATGGCTACACCTTC
15	-	TRBJ2-3	many	TRBV4-2	CASSQARSSTDTQYF	TGTGCCAGCAGCCAAGCCCGGTCGAGCACAGATACGCAGTATTTT
13	-	TRBJ2-7	few	TRBV27	CASSFGTSYEQYF	TGTGCCAGCAGTTTCGGAACCTCCTACGAGCAGTACTTC
14	-	TRBJ2-1	many	TRBV27	CASTVDSSYNEQFF	TGTGCCAGCACCGTGGATAGCTCCTACAATGAGCAGTTCTTC
14	TRBD2	TRBJ2-5	many	TRBV9	CASSVEPSGETQYF	TGTGCCAGCAGCGTAGAACCTAGCGGAGAGACCCAGTACTTC
14	-	TRBJ2-3	many	TRBV10-3	CAISADGAGDTQYF	TGTGCCATCAGTGCGGACGGAGCGGGAGATACGCAGTATTTT
15	TRBD1	TRBJ1-1	-	TRBV2	CASKGTGGRGTEAFF	TGTGCCAGCAAGGGGACAGGGGGCCGGGGCACTGAAGCTTTCTTT
14	TRBD1	TRBJ1-2	-	TRBV5-4	CASSRQGMNYGYTF	TGTGCCAGCAGCCGACAGGGGATGAACTATGGCTACACCTTC
14	TRBD1	TRBJ1-1	many	TRBV7-8	CASSPQGRNTEAFF	TGTGCCAGCAGCCCACAGGGGAGGAACACTGAAGCTTTCTTT
17	TRBD2	TRBJ2-7	many	TRBV4-3	CASSQDLIAGRRYEQYF	TGCGCCAGCAGCCAAGATTTAATAGCGGGACGGAGATACGAGCAGTACTTC
14	TRBD1	TRBJ1-3	many	TRBV6-6	CASSYGQGGNTIYF	TGTGCCAGCAGTTACGGACAGGGAGGAAACACCATATATTTT
16	TRBD1	TRBJ2-7	many	TRBV18	CASSRDRGIGVDEQYF	TGTGCCAGCTCTCGGGACAGGGGCATCGGTGTCGACGAGCAGTACTTC
13	TRBD1	TRBJ1-1	many	TRBV27	CASRTGMNTEAFF	TGTGCCAGCAGGACAGGGATGAACACTGAAGCTTTCTTT
15	TRBD1	TRBJ2-4	many	TRBV20-1	CSARGDRVGQNIQYF	TGCAGTGCTAGAGGGGACAGGGTGGGCCAAAACATTCAGTACTTC
18	-	TRBJ1-1	many	TRBV3-1	CASSQGISGGPRAPEAFF	TGTGCCAGCAGCCAAGGTATATCCGGGGGGCCAAGGGCCCCTGAAGCTTTCTTT
15	-	TRBJ2-7	many	TRBV4-3	CASSQGRGGAYEQYF	TGCGCCAGCAGCCAGGGCCGCGGGGGCGCATACGAGCAGTACTTC
13	-	TRBJ1-2	-	TRBV2	CASSTSGNYGYTF	TGTGCCAGCAGTACATCCGGGAACTATGGCTACACCTTC
17	TRBD1	TRBJ2-6	once	TRBV27	CASRAGTGVSGANVLTF	TGTGCCAGCAGGGCCGGGACAGGAGTCTCTGGGGCCAACGTCCTGACTTTC
15	-	TRBJ1-6	many	TRBV2	CASKSGGEGNSPLHF	TGTGCCAGCAAGTCCGGGGGCGAAGGGAATTCACCCCTCCACTTT
15	TRBD2	TRBJ2-7	many	TRBV20-1	CSAGTSGSRSYEQYF	TGCAGTGCTGGGACTAGCGGGAGTAGGTCCTACGAGCAGTACTTC
15	-	TRBJ2-5	-	TRBV11-2	CASTPSETAQETQYF	TGTGCCAGCACTCCTAGTGAGACGGCCCAAGAGACCCAGTACTTC
14	TRBD2	TRBJ2-1	few	TRBV5-8	CASSSTSGSNEQFF	TGTGCCAGCAGTTCCACTAGCGGGAGTAATGAGCAGTTCTTC
14	-	TRBJ2-4	many	TRBV7-9	CASSVNRAENIQYF	TGTGCCAGCAGCGTAAACAGGGCTGAAAACATTCAGTACTTC
15	-	TRBJ1-2	many	TRBV20-1	CSASPRSGGNYGYTF	TGCAGTGCTAGCCCAAGGTCGGGGGGAAACTATGGCTACACCTTC
11	-	TRBJ2-7	many	TRBV7-8	CASSLSGEQYF	TGTGCCAGCAGCCTTTCGGGAGAGCAGTACTTC
15	-	TRBJ2-3	few	TRBV3-1	CASSQGAGTPGGQYF	TGTGCCAGCAGCCAGGGAGCTGGGACCCCCGGCGGGCAGTATTTT
15	-	TRBJ2-1	many	TRBV19	CASSIDPGAYNEQFF	TGTGCCAGTAGTATAGATCCCGGAGCCTACAATGAGCAGTTCTTC
15	-	TRBJ2-7	many	TRBV5-4	CASSLGGGPDYEQYF	TGTGCCAGCAGCCTAGGGGGGGGACCGGACTACGAGCAGTACTTC
16	-	TRBJ2-3	many	TRBV9	CASSVGHDSSTDTQYF	TGTGCCAGCAGCGTAGGACACGACTCTAGCACAGATACGCAGTATTTT
14	-	TRBJ2-7	many	TRBV5-1	CASSLRTGGGEQYF	TGCGCCAGCAGCTTACGTACCGGAGGGGGAGAGCAGTACTTC
13	TRBD2	TRBJ2-7	many	TRBV2	CASTAGVSYEQYF	TGTGCCAGCACCGCGGGGGTCTCCTACGAGCAGTACTTC
13	-	TRBJ2-5	many	TRBV20-1	CSQDWGLQETQYF	TGCAGCCAAGATTGGGGTCTTCAGGAGACCCAGTACTTC
13	TRBD2	TRBJ2-1	many	TRBV10-3	CAISNPGTTEQFF	TGTGCCATCAGTAATCCCGGGACTACCGAGCAGTTCTTC
15	TRBD1	TRBJ2-7	many	TRBV6-2/TRBV6-3	CASTELGTVPYEQYF	TGTGCCAGCACTGAACTGGGGACAGTGCCCTACGAGCAGTACTTC
14	-	TRBJ2-1	many	TRBV4-1	CASSSGLINNEQFF	TGCGCCAGCAGTTCAGGACTTATTAACAATGAGCAGTTCTTC
19	TRBD2	TRBJ2-2	many	TRBV20-1	CSARVPPSGGVSNTGELFF	TGCAGTGCTAGAGTTCCACCCTCGGGGGGAGTTTCGAACACCGGGGAGCTGTTTTTT
12	-	TRBJ1-5	many	TRBV20-1	CSARRGGQPQHF	TGCAGTGCTAGGCGGGGGGGTCAGCCCCAGCATTTT
14	-	TRBJ1-6	many	TRBV19	CASSIEAEATPLHF	TGTGCCAGTAGTATTGAAGCAGAGGCAACACCCCTCCACTTT